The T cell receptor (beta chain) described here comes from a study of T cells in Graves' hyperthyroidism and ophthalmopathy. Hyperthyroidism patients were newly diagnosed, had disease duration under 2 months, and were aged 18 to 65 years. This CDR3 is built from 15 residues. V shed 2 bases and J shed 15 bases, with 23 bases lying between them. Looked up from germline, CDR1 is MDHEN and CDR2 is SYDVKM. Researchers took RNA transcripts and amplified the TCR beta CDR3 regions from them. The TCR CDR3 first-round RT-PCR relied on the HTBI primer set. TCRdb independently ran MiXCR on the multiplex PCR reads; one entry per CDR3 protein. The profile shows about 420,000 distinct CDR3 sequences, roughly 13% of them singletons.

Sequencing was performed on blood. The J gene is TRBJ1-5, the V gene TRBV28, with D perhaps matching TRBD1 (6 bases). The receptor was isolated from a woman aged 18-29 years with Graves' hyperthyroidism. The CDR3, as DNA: TGTGCCAGCAGTTTAGGGGGTACAGGGCGAACCCGCGGGCATTTT. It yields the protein CASSLGGTGRTRGHF.